The source of this T cell receptor (beta chain) is a study of T cell changes during pregnancy in multiple sclerosis. The table came from immunoSEQ multiplex PCR; TCRdb's copy has only in-frame clones and leaves some out. The repertoire holds around 27,000 clones, about 92% seen once, with more than 0.35% in the top ten. Trimming at V came to 8 bases and at J to 4 bases, leaving 23 bases not matched to a gene. The CDR3 totals 19 residues. In germline, CDR1 is LNHDA, CDR2 SQIVND (reference sequence). V and J are TRBV19 and TRBJ1-2, with 9 nucleotides matching TRBD1. This TCR came from a female donor with multiple sclerosis, enrolled in a pregnancy study. This specimen was CD4+ T cells from peripheral blood mononuclear cells, taken after pregnancy. The CDR3 region has the DNA TGTGCCAGTTCTAGAGGGTTCTGGGGACAGGGATCGTCCGGCTATGGCTACACCTTC. Translation: CASSRGFWGQGSSGYGYTF.